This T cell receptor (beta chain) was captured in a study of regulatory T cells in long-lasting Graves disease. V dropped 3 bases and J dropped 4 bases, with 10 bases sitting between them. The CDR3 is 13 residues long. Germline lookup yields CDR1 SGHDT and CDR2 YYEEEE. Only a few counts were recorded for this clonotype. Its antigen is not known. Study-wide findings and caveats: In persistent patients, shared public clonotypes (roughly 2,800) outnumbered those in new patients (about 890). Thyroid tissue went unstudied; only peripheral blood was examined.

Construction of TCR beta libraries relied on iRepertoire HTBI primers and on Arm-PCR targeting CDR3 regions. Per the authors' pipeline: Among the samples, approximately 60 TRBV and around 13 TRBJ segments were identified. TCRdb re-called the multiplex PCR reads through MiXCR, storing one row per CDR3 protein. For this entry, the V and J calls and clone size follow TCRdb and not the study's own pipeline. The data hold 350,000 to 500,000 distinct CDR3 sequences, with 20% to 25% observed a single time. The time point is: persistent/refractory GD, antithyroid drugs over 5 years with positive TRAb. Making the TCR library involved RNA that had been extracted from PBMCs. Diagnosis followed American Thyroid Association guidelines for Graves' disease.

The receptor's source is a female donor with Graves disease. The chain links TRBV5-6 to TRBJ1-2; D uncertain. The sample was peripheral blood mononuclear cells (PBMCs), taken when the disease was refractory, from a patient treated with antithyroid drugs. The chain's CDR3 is CASSYPGAYGYTF. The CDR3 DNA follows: TGTGCCAGCAGCTACCCGGGAGCCTATGGCTACACCTTC.